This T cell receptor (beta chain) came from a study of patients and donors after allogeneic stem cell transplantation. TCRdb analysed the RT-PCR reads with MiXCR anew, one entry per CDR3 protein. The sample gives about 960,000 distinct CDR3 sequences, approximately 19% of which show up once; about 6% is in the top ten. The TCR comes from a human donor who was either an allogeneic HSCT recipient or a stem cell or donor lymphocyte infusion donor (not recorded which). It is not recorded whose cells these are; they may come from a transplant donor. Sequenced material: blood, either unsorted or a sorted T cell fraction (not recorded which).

The CDR3 region is CASSVDPQNTIYF. The CDR3 DNA is TGTGCCAGCAGCGTAGACCCACAAAACACCATATATTTT. The chain combines TRBV9 with TRBJ1-3; D unresolved. This CDR3 region has 13 residues. Germline loops: CDR1 SGDLS, CDR2 YYNGEE. V was trimmed by 0 bases and J by 6 bases, leaving 7 bases between them.